This T cell receptor (beta chain) was captured by sequencing in a study of cytomegalovirus exposure and HLA in healthy donors. Use of 60 Vbeta and 13 Jbeta primers characterized the PCR. Profiling relied on immunoSEQ multiplex PCR, and the TCRdb table lists in-frame clones only, not all of them. This table holds some 160,000 clones, 75% to 90% found once. Germline CDR1 and CDR2: SGHTA and FQGNSA. CDR3 length: 16 amino acids. V lost 1 base and J 6 bases, leaving 16 bases between the germline ends. Study-level findings and limits: Later on, an analysis showed TCR association rates differing by HLA locus, with DRB1 the most and HLA-C the fewest. Investigators reported under 200 TCR beta chains as tied to cytomegalovirus.

Unrecorded immune exposures were likely, despite nominal health at sampling. Concerning this clone: The antigen remains unidentified.

This sequence originates from a male donor in good health and CMV-seronegative. The rearrangement uses TRBV7-2 and TRBJ1-5; D is possibly TRBD1 (6 bases). Sequences were obtained from PBMCs. CDR3 bases: TGTGCCAGCAGCTTAGTAGTAGGGCAGGGGAGTCAGCCCCAGCATTTT. It translates to CASSLVVGQGSQPQHF. Together with reference TRBV7-2 and TRBJ1-5, the CDR3 gives the full variable domain: GAGVSQSPSNKVTEKGKDVELRCDPISGHTALYWYRQSLGQGLEFLIYFQGNSAPDKSGLPSDRFSAERTGGSVSTLTIQRTQQEDSAVYLCASSLVVGQGSQPQHFGDGTRLSIL.